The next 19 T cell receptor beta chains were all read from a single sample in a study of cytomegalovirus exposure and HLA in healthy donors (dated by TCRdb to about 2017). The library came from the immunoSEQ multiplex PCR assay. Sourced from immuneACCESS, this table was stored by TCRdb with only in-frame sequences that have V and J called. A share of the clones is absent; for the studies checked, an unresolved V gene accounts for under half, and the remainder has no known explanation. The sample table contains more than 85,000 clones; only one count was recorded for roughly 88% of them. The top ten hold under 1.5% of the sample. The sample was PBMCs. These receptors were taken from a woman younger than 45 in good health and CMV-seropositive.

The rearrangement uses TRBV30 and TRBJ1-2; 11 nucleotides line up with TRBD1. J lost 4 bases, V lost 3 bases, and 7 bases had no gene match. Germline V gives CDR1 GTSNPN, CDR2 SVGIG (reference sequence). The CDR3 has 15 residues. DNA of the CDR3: TGTGCCTGGAGGGCCGGGACAGGGGGATCCTATGGCTACACCTTC. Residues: CAWRAGTGGSYGYTF.

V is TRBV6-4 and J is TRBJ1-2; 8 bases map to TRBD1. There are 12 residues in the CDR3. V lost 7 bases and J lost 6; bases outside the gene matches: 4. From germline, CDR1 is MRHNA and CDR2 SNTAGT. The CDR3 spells CASTDRVHGYTF. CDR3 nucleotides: TGTGCCAGCACGGACAGGGTCCATGGCTACACCTTC.

The CDR3 here is CASSKRRRPGQNNEKLFF. DNA of the CDR3: TGTGCCAGCAGCAAACGGCGGCGGCCGGGACAGAATAATGAAAAACTGTTTTTT. V and J are TRBV28 and TRBJ1-4; 7 nucleotides agree with TRBD1. V lost 6 bases, J lost 4 bases, and 17 bases stayed unmatched. This CDR3 comprises 18 residues. Germline V CDR1 and CDR2: MDHEN, SYDVKM. Looking up the rest from reference TRBV28 and TRBJ1-4 gives the full variable domain: DVKVTQSSRYLVKRTGEKVFLECVQDMDHENMFWYRQDPGLGLRLIYFSYDVKMKEKGDIPEGYSVSREKKERFSLILESASTNQTSMYLCASSKRRRPGQNNEKLFFGSGTQLSVL.

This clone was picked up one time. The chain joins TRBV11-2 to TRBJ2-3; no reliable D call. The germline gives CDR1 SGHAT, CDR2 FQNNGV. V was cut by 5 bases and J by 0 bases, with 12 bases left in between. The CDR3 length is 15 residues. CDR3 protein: CASSPFDQSTDTQYF. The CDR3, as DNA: TGTGCCAGCAGCCCCTTCGATCAGAGCACAGATACGCAGTATTTT.

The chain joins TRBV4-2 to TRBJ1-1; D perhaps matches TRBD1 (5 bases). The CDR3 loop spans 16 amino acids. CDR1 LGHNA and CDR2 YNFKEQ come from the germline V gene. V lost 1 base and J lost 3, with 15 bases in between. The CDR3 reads CASSQGPQGGYTEAFF. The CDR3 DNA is TGTGCCAGCAGCCAAGGCCCGCAGGGTGGGTACACTGAAGCTTTCTTT.

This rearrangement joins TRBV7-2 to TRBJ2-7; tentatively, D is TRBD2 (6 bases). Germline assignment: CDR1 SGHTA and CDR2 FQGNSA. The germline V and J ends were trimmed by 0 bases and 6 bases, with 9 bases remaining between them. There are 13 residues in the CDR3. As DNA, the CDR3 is TGTGCCAGCAGCTTAGCGCGGGGCTCCGAGCAGTACTTC. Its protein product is CASSLARGSEQYF.

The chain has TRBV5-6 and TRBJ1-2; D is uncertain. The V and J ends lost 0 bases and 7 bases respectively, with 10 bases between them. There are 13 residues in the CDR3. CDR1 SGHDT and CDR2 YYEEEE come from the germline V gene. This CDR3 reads CASSLDSSSGYTF. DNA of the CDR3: TGTGCCAGCAGCTTGGACAGTTCCAGTGGCTACACCTTC.

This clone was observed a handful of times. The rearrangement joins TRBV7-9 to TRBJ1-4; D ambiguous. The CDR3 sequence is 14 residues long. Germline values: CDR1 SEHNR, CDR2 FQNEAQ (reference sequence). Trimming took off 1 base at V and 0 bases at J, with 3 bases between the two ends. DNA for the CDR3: TGTGCCAGCAGCTTAGACACAACTAATGAAAAACTGTTTTTT. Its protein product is CASSLDTTNEKLFF.

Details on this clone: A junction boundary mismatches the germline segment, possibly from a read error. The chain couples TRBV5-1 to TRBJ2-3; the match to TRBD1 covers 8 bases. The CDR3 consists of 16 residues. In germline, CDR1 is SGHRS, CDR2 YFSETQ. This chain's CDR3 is CASSLSQGARTDTQYF. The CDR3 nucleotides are TGCGCCAGCAGCTTGAGTCAGGGGGCCCGCACGGATACGCAGTATTTT.

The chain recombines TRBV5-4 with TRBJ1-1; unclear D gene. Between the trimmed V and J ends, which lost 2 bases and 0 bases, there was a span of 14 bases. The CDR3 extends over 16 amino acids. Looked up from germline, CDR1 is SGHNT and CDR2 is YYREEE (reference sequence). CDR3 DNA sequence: TGTGCCAGCAGCTTCGGGAGGAGGCAAGTGAACACTGAAGCTTTCTTT. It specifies CASSFGRRQVNTEAFF.

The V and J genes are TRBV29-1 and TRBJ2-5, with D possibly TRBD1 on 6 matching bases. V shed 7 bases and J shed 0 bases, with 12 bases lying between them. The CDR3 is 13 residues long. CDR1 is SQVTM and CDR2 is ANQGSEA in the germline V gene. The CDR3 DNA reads TGCAGCGCCCGGACAGCTCACCAAGAGACCCAGTACTTC. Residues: CSARTAHQETQYF.

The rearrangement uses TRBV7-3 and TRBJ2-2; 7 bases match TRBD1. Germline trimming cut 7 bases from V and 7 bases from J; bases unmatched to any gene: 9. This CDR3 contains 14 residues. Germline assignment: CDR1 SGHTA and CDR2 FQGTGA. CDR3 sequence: CASTRDSWGGELFF. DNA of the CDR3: TGTGCCAGCACCCGGGACAGTTGGGGCGGGGAGCTGTTTTTT.

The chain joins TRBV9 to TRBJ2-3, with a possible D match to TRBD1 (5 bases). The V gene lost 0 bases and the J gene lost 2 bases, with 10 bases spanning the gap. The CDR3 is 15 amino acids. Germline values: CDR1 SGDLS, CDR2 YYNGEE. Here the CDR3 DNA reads TGTGCCAGCAGCGTAGAGGGGCCAAACACAGATACGCAGTATTTT. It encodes CASSVEGPNTDTQYF.

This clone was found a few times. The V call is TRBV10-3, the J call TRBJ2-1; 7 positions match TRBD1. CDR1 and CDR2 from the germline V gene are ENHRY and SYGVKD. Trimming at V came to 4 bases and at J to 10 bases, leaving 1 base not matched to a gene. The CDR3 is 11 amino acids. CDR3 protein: CAISGQGEQFF. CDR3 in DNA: TGTGCCATCAGTGGACAGGGCGAGCAGTTCTTC.

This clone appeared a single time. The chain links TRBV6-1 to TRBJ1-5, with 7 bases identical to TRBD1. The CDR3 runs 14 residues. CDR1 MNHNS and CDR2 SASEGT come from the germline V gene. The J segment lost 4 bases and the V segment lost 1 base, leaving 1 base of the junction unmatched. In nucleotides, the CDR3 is TGTGCCAGCAGTGAAGTGGGACAGAATCAGCCCCAGCATTTT. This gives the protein CASSEVGQNQPQHF.

The CDR3 DNA reads as TGTGCCAGCACCCAGTTTCCGTGGGGGCCAAATTACAATGAGCAGTTCTTC. Protein product: CASTQFPWGPNYNEQFF. This chain joins TRBV27 and TRBJ2-1, with a weak D call TRBD1 (6 bases). From germline, CDR1 is MNHEY and CDR2 SMNVEV (reference sequence). V was pared by 7 bases and J by 4 bases, with 23 bases between. This CDR3 region has 17 residues.

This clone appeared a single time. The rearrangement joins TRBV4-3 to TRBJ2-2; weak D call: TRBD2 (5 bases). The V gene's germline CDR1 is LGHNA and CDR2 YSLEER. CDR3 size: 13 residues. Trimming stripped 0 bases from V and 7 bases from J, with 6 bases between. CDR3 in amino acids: CASSQDRGGELFF. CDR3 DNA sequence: TGCGCCAGCAGCCAAGATCGGGGCGGGGAGCTGTTTTTT.

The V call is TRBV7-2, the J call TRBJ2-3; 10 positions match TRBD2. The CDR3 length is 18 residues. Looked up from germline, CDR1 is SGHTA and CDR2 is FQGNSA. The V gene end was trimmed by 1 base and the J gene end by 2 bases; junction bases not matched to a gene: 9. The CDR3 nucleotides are TGTGCCAGCAGCTTAGTGGCTAGCGGGAGAGTCCCCACAGATACGCAGTATTTT. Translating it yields CASSLVASGRVPTDTQYF.

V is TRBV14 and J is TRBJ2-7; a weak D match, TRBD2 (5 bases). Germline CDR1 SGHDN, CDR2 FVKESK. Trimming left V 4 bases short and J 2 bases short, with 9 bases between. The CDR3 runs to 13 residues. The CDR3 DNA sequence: TGTGCCAGCAGCCGTCAGACTACCTACGAGCAGTACTTC. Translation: CASSRQTTYEQYF.